This T cell receptor (beta chain) emerged from a study of OX40 agonist ivuxolimab in advanced cancers. Method: immunoSEQ multiplex PCR; TCRdb's copy keeps in-frame clones and lacks some. The data contain roughly 41,000 clones, around 81% of them singletons. Germline values: CDR1 SGHRS, CDR2 YFSETQ. The V end lost 5 bases, the J end lost 3 bases, and 9 bases lay between the germline ends. The CDR3 is 13 residues long. The sample in question was CD4+ or CD8+ T cells sorted from blood, obtained in a trial of the OX40 agonist ivuxolimab. The chain uses TRBV5-1 and TRBJ2-4, with no clear D. The source is an adult with an advanced solid tumor such as melanoma, head and neck, liver or kidney cancer. CDR3 amino acids: CASRDGDKNIQYF. The CDR3 nucleotides are TGCGCCAGCAGGGATGGGGACAAAAACATTCAGTACTTC.